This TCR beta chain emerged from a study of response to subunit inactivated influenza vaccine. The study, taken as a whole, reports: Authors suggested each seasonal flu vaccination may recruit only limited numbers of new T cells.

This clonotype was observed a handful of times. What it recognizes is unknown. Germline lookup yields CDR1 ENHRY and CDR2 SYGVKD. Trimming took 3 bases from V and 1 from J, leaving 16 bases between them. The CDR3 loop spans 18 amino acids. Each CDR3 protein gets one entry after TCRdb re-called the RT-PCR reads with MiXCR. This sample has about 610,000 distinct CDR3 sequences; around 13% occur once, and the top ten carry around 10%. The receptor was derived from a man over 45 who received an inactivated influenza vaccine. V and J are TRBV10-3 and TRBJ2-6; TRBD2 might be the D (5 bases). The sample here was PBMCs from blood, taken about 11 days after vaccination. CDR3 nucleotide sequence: TGTGCCATCAGTGATCTTGGGAGAATCAATTCTGGGGCCAACGTCCTGACTTTC. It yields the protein CAISDLGRINSGANVLTF.